This TCR beta chain was captured in a study of control samples from healthy donors and cancer patients. Assay: immunoSEQ multiplex PCR; the TCRdb copy retains only in-frame clones and omits some. The table records 210,000 or so clones, approximately 91% of them present only once. The TCR originated in a man aged 25-45 years in good health. Sequenced material: blood.

CDR3 residues: CASSPPGTHGYTF. In nucleotides, the CDR3 is TGTGCCAGCAGCCCACCCGGGACCCATGGCTACACCTTC. The chain couples TRBV7-2 to TRBJ1-2; a weak D match, TRBD1 (5 bases). The V end lost 5 bases, the J end lost 6 bases, and 13 bases lay between the germline ends. Germline CDR1 is SGHTA and CDR2 is FQGNSA. The CDR3 consists of 13 residues.